This TCR beta chain was recorded in a study of yellow fever vaccine responses in identical twins. Notes on the study in general: Twins reportedly mounted vaccine T cell responses that seemed partly convergent, partly personalized.

TCRdb re-called the RT-PCR reads through MiXCR, storing one row per CDR3 protein. The data contain roughly 2,000 distinct CDR3 sequences, around 86% of them singletons. On this clonotype itself: Its antigen is unknown.

Germline CDR1 is SGHVS and CDR2 is FNYEAQ. This CDR3 region has 13 residues. V was pared by 3 bases and J by 4 bases, with 10 bases between. The source is a young woman who received the yellow fever vaccine. The genes are TRBV7-6 and TRBJ2-7; a weak D match, TRBD2 (5 bases). The specimen was T cells from blood (PBMCs), unsorted or a sorted subset (not recorded which), collected before or after yellow fever vaccination (not recorded which). The CDR3 spells CASSLGEAYEQYF. The CDR3 nucleotides are TGTGCCAGCAGCTTGGGAGAAGCGTACGAGCAGTACTTC.